What follows are 9 T cell receptor beta chains derived from one specimen sequenced in a study of PD-1 blockade in classical Hodgkin lymphoma. Relapse was seen in all patients after autologous stem cell transplantation, and brentuximab vedotin exposure was variable. Generated by immunoSEQ multiplex PCR, the TCRdb table keeps only in-frame clones and is missing some. The data contain 30,000 to 35,000 clones, 80% to 90% of them singletons. The sample consisted of peripheral blood mononuclear cells (PBMCs), taken at baseline. Receptor source: a human donor with classical Hodgkin lymphoma.

This clone was seen only once. This sequence joins TRBV28 and TRBJ2-1; no clear D gene. Germline CDR1 and CDR2: MDHEN and SYDVKM. Trimming cost V 4 bases and J 4 bases, with 17 bases left between them. This CDR3 contains 16 residues. CDR3 sequence reads: CASSSSATVVYNEQFF. The CDR3, as DNA: TGTGCCAGCAGTTCGAGTGCGACCGTGGTGTACAATGAGCAGTTCTTC.

The chain has TRBV4-2 and TRBJ2-7, with 8 bases that match TRBD2. The CDR3 totals 15 residues. V lost 0 bases to trimming and J lost 2 bases; unmatched junction nucleotides: 3. Germline V gene lookup returns CDR1 LGHNA and CDR2 YNFKEQ. The CDR3 bases are TGTGCCAGCAGCCAAGATATAGCGGGACCCTACGAGCAGTACTTC. The encoded protein is CASSQDIAGPYEQYF.

The V call is TRBV7-2, the J call TRBJ2-7; 8 bases fit TRBD1. The CDR3 spans 17 residues. Looked up from germline, CDR1 is SGHTA and CDR2 is FQGNSA. Germline trimming cut 5 bases from V and 5 bases from J; bases unmatched to any gene: 17. CDR3 residues: CASSNSPLGQGFNEQYF. DNA for the CDR3: TGTGCCAGCAGCAATTCACCCCTTGGACAGGGCTTCAACGAGCAGTACTTC.

Only one count was recorded for this clone. This chain links TRBV9 with TRBJ1-3, with D uncertain. Deletions cut 0 bases from V and 8 bases from J, with 3 bases between. The CDR3 is made up of 11 amino acids. CDR1 and CDR2 from the germline V gene are SGDLS and YYNGEE. The CDR3 here is CASSVEDTIYF. CDR3 bases: TGTGCCAGCAGCGTAGAGGACACCATATATTTT.

J is TRBJ2-5 and V is TRBV9; 13 bases agree with TRBD2. V gave up 4 bases and J gave up 5 bases; unmatched junction bases: 5. The germline gives CDR1 SGDLS, CDR2 YYNGEE. The CDR3 consists of 15 residues. CDR3 amino acids: CASSTSGGAVETQYF. The CDR3 region has the DNA TGTGCCAGCAGCACTAGCGGGGGGGCTGTGGAGACCCAGTACTTC.

This clone was seen only once. The V call is TRBV12-5, the J call TRBJ1-5, with 8 nucleotides matching TRBD1. V shed 6 bases, J shed 2 bases, and the junction held 6 bases outside the gene matches. The germline gives CDR1 LGHNT, CDR2 FRNRAP. CDR3 length: 15 amino acids. Written as DNA, the CDR3 is TGTGCTAGTGGCAGGACAGGGAAGGGCAATCAGCCCCAGCATTTT. Translating it yields CASGRTGKGNQPQHF. Based on the CDR3 plus reference TRBV12-5 and TRBJ1-5, the full variable domain is DARVTQTPRHKVTEMGQEVTMRCQPILGHNTVFWYRQTMMQGLELLAYFRNRAPLDDSGMPKDRFSAEMPDATLATLKIQPSEPRDSAVYFCASGRTGKGNQPQHFGDGTRLSIL.

This clone was found once. The chain links TRBV9 to TRBJ2-1; D uncertain. The CDR3 runs to 16 residues. Per the germline V gene, CDR1 is SGDLS and CDR2 is YYNGEE. V was clipped by 0 bases and J by 0 bases, with 10 bases between them. Written as DNA, the CDR3 is TGTGCCAGCAGCGTAGTGGGTGACACCTCCTACAATGAGCAGTTCTTC. This gives the protein CASSVVGDTSYNEQFF. Full variable domain (rest looked up from reference TRBV9 and TRBJ2-1): DSGVTQTPKHLITATGQRVTLRCSPRSGDLSVYWYQQSLDQGLQFLIQYYNGEERAKGNILERFSAQQFPDLHSELNLSSLELGDSALYFCASSVVGDTSYNEQFFGPGTRLTVL.

This clone was seen just once. The CDR3 nucleotides are TGTGCCAGCTCACCCTCAGGGTATGAGCCCCAGCATTTT. Translating it yields CASSPSGYEPQHF. The chain carries TRBV18 and TRBJ1-5; possible D gene TRBD1, 5 bases. Germline CDR1 is KGHSH and CDR2 is LQKENI. The CDR3 covers 13 residues. V lost 3 bases to trimming and J lost 8 bases, with 11 bases between them.

The chain links TRBV4-2 to TRBJ1-4; D may be TRBD1 (5 bases). Germline CDR1 and CDR2: LGHNA and YNFKEQ. The CDR3 has 17 residues. Trimming cost V 1 base and J 3 bases, with 15 bases left between them. The CDR3: CASSQAGPRGSNEKLFF. The CDR3 bases are TGTGCCAGCAGCCAAGCAGGACCCCGGGGGTCTAATGAAAAACTGTTTTTT.